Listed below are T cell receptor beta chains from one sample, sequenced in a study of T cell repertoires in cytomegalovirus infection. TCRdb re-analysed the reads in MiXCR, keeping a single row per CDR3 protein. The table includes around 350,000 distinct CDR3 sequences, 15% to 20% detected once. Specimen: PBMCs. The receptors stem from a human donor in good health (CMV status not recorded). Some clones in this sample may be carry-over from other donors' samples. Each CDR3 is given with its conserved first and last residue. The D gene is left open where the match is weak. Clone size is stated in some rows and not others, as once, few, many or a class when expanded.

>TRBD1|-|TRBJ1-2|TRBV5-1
CASSLARDRGSVSYGYTF
TGCGCCAGCAGCTTGGCCCGGGACAGGGGCTCAGTAAGCTATGGCTACACCTTC
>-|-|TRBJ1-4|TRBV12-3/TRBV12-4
CASTPGRINEKLFF
TGTGCCAGCACTCCCGGGAGAATAAATGAAAAACTGTTTTTT
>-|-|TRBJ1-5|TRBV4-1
CASSQTVYSNQPQHF
TGCGCCAGCAGCCAAACGGTGTATAGCAATCAGCCCCAGCATTTT
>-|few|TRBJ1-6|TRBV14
CASSQERGHNSPLHF
TGTGCCAGCAGCCAAGAACGAGGCCACAATTCACCCCTCCACTTT
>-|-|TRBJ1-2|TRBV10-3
CAISELQGSEGYTF
TGTGCCATCAGTGAGCTACAGGGTTCAGAAGGCTACACCTTC
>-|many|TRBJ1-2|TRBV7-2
CASSRAGYGYTF
TGTGCCAGCAGTAGGGCCGGCTATGGCTACACCTTC
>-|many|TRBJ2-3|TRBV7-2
CASSSRTVTADTQYF
TGTGCCAGCAGCTCACGGACAGTCACCGCGGATACGCAGTATTTT
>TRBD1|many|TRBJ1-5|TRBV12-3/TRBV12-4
CASSVRTGGDQPQHF
TGTGCCAGCAGCGTAAGGACAGGGGGGGATCAGCCCCAGCATTTT
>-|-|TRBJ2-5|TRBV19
CASYKDPLQEAQYF
TGTGCCAGTTATAAGGACCCACTCCAAGAGGCCCAGTACTTC
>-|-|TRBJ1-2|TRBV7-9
CASSFNFYGYTF
TGTGCCAGCAGCTTTAATTTCTATGGCTACACCTTC
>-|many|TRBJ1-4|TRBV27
CASSLYGVGATNEKLFF
TGTGCCAGCAGTTTATATGGCGTCGGGGCAACTAATGAAAAACTGTTTTTT